This note documents a single T cell receptor beta chain sequence. What it recognizes is unknown. The PCR was carried out with 60 Vbeta primers and 13 Jbeta primers. Using immunoSEQ multiplex PCR, the repertoire was profiled, and TCRdb retains in-frame clones only, with some absent. The sample shows over 120,000 clones, approximately 78% of them seen only once. This sample is drawn from a study of cytomegalovirus exposure and HLA in healthy donors. Study-wide results and limits: In a later analysis, DRB1 alleles had the most associated TCRs; HLA-C alleles the fewest. Earlier analysis looked at TCR beta V segments, and most were productive about 90% or about 30% of the time. The only immune exposure information that was available was CMV serostatus. Sequencing likely generated an artifact that appeared as a cluster of highly shared sequence variants.

This CDR3 comprises 16 residues. The V gene's germline CDR1 is SNHLY and CDR2 FYNNEI. V dropped 2 bases and J dropped 2; count of bases not matched to a gene: 7. The receptor was isolated from a female donor in good health and CMV-seronegative. The sample taken for sequencing was PBMCs. The chain combines TRBV2 with TRBJ2-7; TRBD1 aligns across 9 bases. As DNA, the CDR3 is TGTGCCAGCAGTGAAACCGGGACAGGGTATACCTACGAGCAGTACTTC. This translates into CASSETGTGYTYEQYF.